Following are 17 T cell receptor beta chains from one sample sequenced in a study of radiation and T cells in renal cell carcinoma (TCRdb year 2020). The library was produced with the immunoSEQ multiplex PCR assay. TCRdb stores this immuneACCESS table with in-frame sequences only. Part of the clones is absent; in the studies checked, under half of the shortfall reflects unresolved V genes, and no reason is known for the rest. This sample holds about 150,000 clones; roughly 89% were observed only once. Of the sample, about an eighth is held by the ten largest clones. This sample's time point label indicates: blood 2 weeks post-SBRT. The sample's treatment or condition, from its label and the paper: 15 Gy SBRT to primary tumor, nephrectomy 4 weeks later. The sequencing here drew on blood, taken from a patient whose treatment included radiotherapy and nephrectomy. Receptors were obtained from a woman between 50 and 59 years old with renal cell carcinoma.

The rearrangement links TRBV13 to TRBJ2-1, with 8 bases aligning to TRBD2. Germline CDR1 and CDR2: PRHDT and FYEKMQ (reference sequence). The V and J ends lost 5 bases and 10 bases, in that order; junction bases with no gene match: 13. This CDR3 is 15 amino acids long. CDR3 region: CASSTGTRPAGEQFF. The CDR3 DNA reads TGTGCCAGCAGCACCGGGACTAGACCCGCCGGGGAGCAGTTCTTC.

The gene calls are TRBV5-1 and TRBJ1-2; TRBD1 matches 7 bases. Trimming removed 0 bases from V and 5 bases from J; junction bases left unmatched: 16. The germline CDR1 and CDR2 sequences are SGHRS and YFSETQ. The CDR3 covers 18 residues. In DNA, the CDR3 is TGCGCCAGCAGCTTGGAAGGGGCGACAGGGCTCGACGTTTATGGCTACACCTTC. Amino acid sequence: CASSLEGATGLDVYGYTF.

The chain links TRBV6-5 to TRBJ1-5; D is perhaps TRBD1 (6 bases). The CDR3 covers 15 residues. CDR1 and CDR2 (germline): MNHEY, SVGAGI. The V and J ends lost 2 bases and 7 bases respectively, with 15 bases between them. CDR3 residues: CASSYASGADQPQHF. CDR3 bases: TGTGCCAGCAGTTACGCTTCAGGGGCCGACCAGCCCCAGCATTTT.

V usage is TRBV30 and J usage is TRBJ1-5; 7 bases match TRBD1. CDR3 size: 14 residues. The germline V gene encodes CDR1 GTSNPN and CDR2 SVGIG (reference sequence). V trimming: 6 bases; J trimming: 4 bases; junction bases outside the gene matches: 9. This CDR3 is CACNLGQLNQPQHF. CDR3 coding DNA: TGTGCCTGCAACCTGGGACAGTTAAATCAGCCCCAGCATTTT.

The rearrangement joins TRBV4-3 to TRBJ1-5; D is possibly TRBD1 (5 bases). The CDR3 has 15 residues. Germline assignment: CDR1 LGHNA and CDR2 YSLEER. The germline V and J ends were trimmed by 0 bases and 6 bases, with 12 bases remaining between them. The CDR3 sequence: CASSQDPGYSQPQHF. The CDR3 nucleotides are TGCGCCAGCAGCCAAGATCCAGGGTACAGTCAGCCCCAGCATTTT.

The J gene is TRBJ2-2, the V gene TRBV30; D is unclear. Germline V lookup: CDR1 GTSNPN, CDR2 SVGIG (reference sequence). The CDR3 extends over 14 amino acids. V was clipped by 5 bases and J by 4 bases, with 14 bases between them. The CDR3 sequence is CAWEVGQTTGELFF. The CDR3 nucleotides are TGTGCCTGGGAGGTTGGGCAGACCACCGGGGAGCTGTTTTTT. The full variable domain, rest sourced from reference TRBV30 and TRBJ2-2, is SQTIHQWPATLVQPVGSPLSLECTVEGTSNPNLYWYRQAAGRGLQLLFYSVGIGQISSEVPQNLSASRPQDRQFILSSKKLLLSDSGFYLCAWEVGQTTGELFFGEGSRLTVL.

The DNA for the CDR3 is TGCGCCAGCAGCTTGGTAGGGGGGGAGCCAGATACGCAGTATTTT. Its translation is CASSLVGGEPDTQYF. This chain joins TRBV5-1 and TRBJ2-3, with D perhaps TRBD2 (7 bases). Trimming pared 0 bases from V and 4 bases from J, leaving 12 bases between. There are 15 residues in the CDR3. Germline lookup yields CDR1 SGHRS and CDR2 YFSETQ.

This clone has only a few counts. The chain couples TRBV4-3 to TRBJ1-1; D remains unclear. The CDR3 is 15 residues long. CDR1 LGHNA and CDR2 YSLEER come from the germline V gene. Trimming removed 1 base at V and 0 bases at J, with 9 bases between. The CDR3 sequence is CASSQVPVMNTEAFF. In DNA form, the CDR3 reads TGCGCCAGCAGCCAAGTACCAGTCATGAACACTGAAGCTTTCTTT.

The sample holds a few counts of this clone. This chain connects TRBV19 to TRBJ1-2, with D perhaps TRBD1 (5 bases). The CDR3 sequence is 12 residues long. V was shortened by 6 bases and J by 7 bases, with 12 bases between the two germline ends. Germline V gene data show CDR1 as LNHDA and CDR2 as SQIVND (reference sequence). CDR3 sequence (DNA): TGTGCCAGTAGCGCCGCCGGGGGTGGCTACACCTTC. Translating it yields CASSAAGGGYTF.

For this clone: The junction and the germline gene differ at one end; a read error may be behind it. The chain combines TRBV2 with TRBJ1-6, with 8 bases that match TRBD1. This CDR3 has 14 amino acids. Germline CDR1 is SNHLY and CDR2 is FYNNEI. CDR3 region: CASSDTGGSSPFHF. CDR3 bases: TGTGCCAGCAGCGATACAGGGGGAAGTTCACCCTTCCACTTT.

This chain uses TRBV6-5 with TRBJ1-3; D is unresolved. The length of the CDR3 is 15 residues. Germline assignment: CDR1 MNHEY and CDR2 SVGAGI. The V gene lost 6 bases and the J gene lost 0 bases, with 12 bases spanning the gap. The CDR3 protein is CASSRTVNSGNTIYF. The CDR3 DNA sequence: TGTGCCAGCAGCCGGACGGTAAACTCTGGAAACACCATATATTTT.

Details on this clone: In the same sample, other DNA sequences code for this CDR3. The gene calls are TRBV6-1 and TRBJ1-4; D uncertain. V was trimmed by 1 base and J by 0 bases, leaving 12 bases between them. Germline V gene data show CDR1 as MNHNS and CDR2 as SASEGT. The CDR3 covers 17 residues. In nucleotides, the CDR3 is TGTGCCAGCAGTGAAGTTTTGACGGCAGCAACTAATGAAAAACTGTTTTTT. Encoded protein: CASSEVLTAATNEKLFF.

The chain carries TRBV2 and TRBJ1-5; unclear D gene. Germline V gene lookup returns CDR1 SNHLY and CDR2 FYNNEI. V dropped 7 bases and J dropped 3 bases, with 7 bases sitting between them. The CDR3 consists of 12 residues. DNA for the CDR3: TGTGCCAGCACCCGACACAATCAGCCCCAGCATTTT. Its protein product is CASTRHNQPQHF.

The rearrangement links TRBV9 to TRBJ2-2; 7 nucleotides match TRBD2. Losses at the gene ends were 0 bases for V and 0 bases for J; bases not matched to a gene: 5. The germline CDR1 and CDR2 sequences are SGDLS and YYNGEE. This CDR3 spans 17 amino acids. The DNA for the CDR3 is TGTGCCAGCAGCGTAGACGCGGGACTAACGAACACCGGGGAGCTGTTTTTT. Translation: CASSVDAGLTNTGELFF.

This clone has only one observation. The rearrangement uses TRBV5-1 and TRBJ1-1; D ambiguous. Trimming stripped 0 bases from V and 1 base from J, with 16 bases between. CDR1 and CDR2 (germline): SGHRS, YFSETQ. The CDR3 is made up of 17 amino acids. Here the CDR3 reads CASSLGHRDLKNTEAFF. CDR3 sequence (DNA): TGCGCCAGCAGCTTGGGGCACCGGGATTTAAAGAACACTGAAGCTTTCTTT.

In DNA, the CDR3 is TGTGCCAGCATTGGACAGGTGGGTCGGAACACTGAAGCTTTCTTT. Protein product: CASIGQVGRNTEAFF. This chain uses TRBV6-5 with TRBJ1-1, with 7 bases fitting TRBD1. Germline assignment: CDR1 MNHEY and CDR2 SVGAGI. There are 15 residues in the CDR3. The trim removed 7 bases at V and 1 base at J, leaving 9 bases unmatched.

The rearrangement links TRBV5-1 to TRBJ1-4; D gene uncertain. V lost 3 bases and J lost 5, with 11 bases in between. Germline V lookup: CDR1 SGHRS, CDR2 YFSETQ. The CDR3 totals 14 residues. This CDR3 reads CASSSVPENEKLFF. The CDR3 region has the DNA TGCGCCAGCAGCTCCGTACCCGAGAATGAAAAACTGTTTTTT. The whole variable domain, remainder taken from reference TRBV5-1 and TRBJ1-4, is KAGVTQTPRYLIKTRGQQVTLSCSPISGHRSVSWYQQTPGQGLQFLFEYFSETQRNKGNFPGRFSGRQFSNSRSEMNVSTLELGDSALYLCASSSVPENEKLFFGSGTQLSVL.